This T cell receptor (beta chain) originates from a study of OX40 agonist ivuxolimab in advanced cancers. About the study: Age averaged 60 years (range about 20 to 80), and less than 85% were male.

Profiled with immunoSEQ multiplex PCR; TCRdb holds only in-frame clones, not every one. Of about 62,000 clones in the sample, 75% to 90% were seen once. Germline CDR1 and CDR2: MNHEY and SVGAGI. Trimming removed 2 bases from V and 4 bases from J, with 14 bases in between. The length of the CDR3 is 15 residues. This sample comprised CD4+ or CD8+ T cells sorted from blood, obtained in a trial of the OX40 agonist ivuxolimab. This TCR came from an adult with an advanced solid tumor such as melanoma, head and neck, liver or kidney cancer. V and J are TRBV6-5 and TRBJ2-5; D possibly corresponds to TRBD1 (6 bases). CDR3 DNA sequence: TGTGCCAGCAGTTACGGGGTATGGGGGCGAGAGACCCAGTACTTC. Its protein product is CASSYGVWGRETQYF.